The 21 T cell receptor beta chains listed next were all sequenced from one sample in a study of shared clonotypes between healthy human individuals. Only in-frame clones appear in the TCRdb table, and some are missing; sequencing was by immunoSEQ multiplex PCR. The sample shows over a million clones, 65% to 80% of them seen only once. Specimen: memory CD4+ T cells sorted from blood. Subset indicated: CD45RA-negative fraction. Every receptor here comes from a man aged 18 to 29 in good health.

This clone came up a few times. The rearrangement uses TRBV30 and TRBJ1-6; 7 positions match TRBD1. The germline V gene has CDR1 GTSNPN and CDR2 SVGIG (reference sequence). This CDR3 is built from 14 residues. V gave up 4 bases and J gave up 6 bases; unmatched junction bases: 6. CDR3 nucleotide sequence: TGTGCCTGGATTCACGGGACAGTTAATTCACCCCTCCACTTT. Translating gives CAWIHGTVNSPLHF.

The chain employs TRBV7-9 and TRBJ1-1, with 7 nucleotides matching TRBD1. The V segment lost 5 bases and the J segment 1 base; nucleotides outside the gene matches: 7. CDR1 and CDR2 (germline): SEHNR, FQNEAQ (reference sequence). The length of the CDR3 is 15 residues. The CDR3 coding sequence is TGTGCCAGCAGCCCACCGACAGGGCGGAACACTGAAGCTTTCTTT. Its translation is CASSPPTGRNTEAFF.

The V and J genes are TRBV30 and TRBJ2-2, with D unclear. The CDR3 is made up of 12 amino acids. Looked up from germline, CDR1 is GTSNPN and CDR2 is SVGIG (reference sequence). V lost 2 bases to trimming and J lost 5 bases, with 6 bases between them. The chain's CDR3 is CAWSMVTGELFF. The CDR3 DNA reads as TGTGCCTGGAGTATGGTTACCGGGGAGCTGTTTTTT.

The chain carries TRBV14 and TRBJ2-7; D is unclear. The germline V and J ends were trimmed by 4 bases and 2 bases, with 12 bases remaining between them. The CDR3 runs 14 residues. CDR1 is SGHDN and CDR2 is FVKESK in the germline V gene. The CDR3 loop is CASSPGFGPYEQYF. For the CDR3, the DNA is TGTGCCAGCAGCCCCGGATTCGGGCCCTACGAGCAGTACTTC. The full variable domain, rest sourced from reference TRBV14 and TRBJ2-7, is EAGVTQFPSHSVIEKGQTVTLRCDPISGHDNLYWYRRVMGKEIKFLLHFVKESKQDESGMPNNRFLAERTGGTYSTLKVQPAELEDSGVYFCASSPGFGPYEQYFGPGTRLTVT.

V is TRBV7-8 and J is TRBJ1-6; possible D gene TRBD1, 5 bases. CDR1 is SGHVS, CDR2 FQNEAQ, per germline. V lost 1 base and J lost 0, with 16 bases in between. The CDR3 is 19 amino acids. The DNA of the CDR3 is TGTGCCAGCAGCTTAGTTGGGAGGGGCTGGAGCTCCTATAATTCACCCCTCCACTTT. Protein: CASSLVGRGWSSYNSPLHF.

This clone was seen a single time. The rearrangement links TRBV2 to TRBJ2-5; a possible D gene is TRBD2 (5 bases). The CDR3 has 14 residues. Germline V gene sequence: CDR1 SNHLY, CDR2 FYNNEI. With 6 bases removed from V and 5 bases from J, the gap between germline ends came to 16 bases. Written as DNA, the CDR3 is TGTGCCAGCAGCCCCTTCCTAGCATTTGAGACCCAGTACTTC. Its translation is CASSPFLAFETQYF.

V usage is TRBV9 and J usage is TRBJ2-2; D is uncertain. This CDR3 has 15 residues. V dropped 3 bases and J dropped 3 bases, with 12 bases sitting between them. Looked up from germline, CDR1 is SGDLS and CDR2 is YYNGEE. The DNA for the CDR3 is TGTGCCAGCAGCGGACAAAACGAATACACCGGGGAGCTGTTTTTT. It is translated as CASSGQNEYTGELFF.

V usage is TRBV5-1 and J usage is TRBJ2-5; 14 bases are a match to TRBD2. CDR1 and CDR2 (germline): SGHRS, YFSETQ. The V segment lost 2 bases and the J segment 4 bases; nucleotides outside the gene matches: 10. There are 18 residues in the CDR3. The DNA of the CDR3 is TGCGCCAGCAGCTTAGGACTAGCGGGAGGATGGGGAGGAGAGACCCAGTACTTC. This sequence encodes CASSLGLAGGWGGETQYF.

J is TRBJ2-7 and V is TRBV5-1; 11 nucleotides match TRBD1. Trimming took 5 bases from V and 6 from J; bases not matched to a gene: 10. Germline V CDR1 and CDR2: SGHRS, YFSETQ. This CDR3 comprises 15 residues. In nucleotides, the CDR3 is TGCGCCAGCAGTTTCACGGGACAGGGGGATCGCGAGCAGTACTTC. Its translation: CASSFTGQGDREQYF. The whole variable domain, remainder taken from reference TRBV5-1 and TRBJ2-7, is KAGVTQTPRYLIKTRGQQVTLSCSPISGHRSVSWYQQTPGQGLQFLFEYFSETQRNKGNFPGRFSGRQFSNSRSEMNVSTLELGDSALYLCASSFTGQGDREQYFGPGTRLTVT.

The chain uses TRBV30 and TRBJ2-6; weak D call: TRBD1 (6 bases). The CDR3 spans 14 residues. Trimming pared 7 bases from V and 0 bases from J, leaving 10 bases between. Germline loops: CDR1 GTSNPN, CDR2 SVGIG (reference sequence). The CDR3 DNA is TGTGCCTCCCGACAGGCCTCTGGGGCCAACGTCCTGACTTTC. Translation gives CASRQASGANVLTF.

The rearrangement joins TRBV5-1 to TRBJ2-2; 9 positions match TRBD1. The CDR3 extends over 14 amino acids. CDR1 and CDR2 from the germline V gene are SGHRS and YFSETQ. V was pared by 2 bases and J by 7 bases, with 3 bases of the junction left unmatched. The CDR3 protein is CASSLRTGDGELFF. In DNA, the CDR3 is TGCGCCAGCAGCTTACGGACAGGGGACGGGGAGCTGTTTTTT.

This rearrangement joins TRBV6-5 to TRBJ1-1; 8 bases match TRBD1. The CDR3 contains 14 residues. Trimming took 7 bases from V and 2 from J; bases not matched to a gene: 6. Per the germline V gene, CDR1 is MNHEY and CDR2 is SVGAGI. CDR3 sequence reads: CASIKQGGNTEAFF. As DNA, the CDR3 is TGTGCCAGCATAAAACAGGGGGGAAACACTGAAGCTTTCTTT.

This chain links TRBV6-5 with TRBJ2-7; tentative D call: TRBD2 (6 bases). The CDR3 is 13 residues long. The V gene's germline CDR1 is MNHEY and CDR2 SVGAGI. V dropped 7 bases and J dropped 2 bases, with 12 bases sitting between them. CDR3 protein: CASIRRVPYEQYF. The CDR3 bases are TGTGCCAGCATCCGGAGGGTCCCCTACGAGCAGTACTTC.

This chain connects TRBV11-2 to TRBJ2-3; D unclear. Germline-derived CDR1 and CDR2 are SGHAT and FQNNGV. CDR3 length: 17 residues. Deletions cut 4 bases from V and 0 bases from J, with 17 bases between. The CDR3: CASSWGHGFTSTDTQYF. CDR3 DNA sequence: TGTGCCAGCAGCTGGGGTCATGGATTTACTAGCACAGATACGCAGTATTTT.

The rearrangement links TRBV18 to TRBJ2-6; D may be TRBD1 (6 bases). This CDR3 comprises 16 residues. The V and J ends lost 1 base and 4 bases respectively, with 11 bases between them. CDR1 and CDR2 from the germline V gene are KGHSH and LQKENI. CDR3 bases: TGTGCCAGCTCACCACAGTCAGGGGACGGGGCCAACGTCCTGACTTTC. This gives the protein CASSPQSGDGANVLTF. The complete variable domain, with remaining parts taken from reference TRBV18 and TRBJ2-6, reads NAGVMQNPRHLVRRRGQEARLRCSPMKGHSHVYWYRQLPEEGLKFMVYLQKENIIDESGMPKERFSAEFPKEGPSILRIQQVVRGDSAAYFCASSPQSGDGANVLTFGAGSRLTVL.

The CDR3 sequence is CASSERQDRYEQYF. The CDR3 DNA sequence: TGCGCCAGCAGTGAGCGACAGGACCGTTACGAGCAGTACTTC. The rearrangement links TRBV10-1 to TRBJ2-7, with D tentatively TRBD1 (6 bases). This CDR3 is 14 amino acids long. V was clipped by 2 bases and J by 4 bases, with 12 bases between them. Germline CDR1 is WNHNN and CDR2 is SYGVQD (reference sequence).

This chain joins TRBV2 and TRBJ2-3, with TRBD2 matching 7 bases. The CDR3 is 17 residues long. Looked up from germline, CDR1 is SNHLY and CDR2 is FYNNEI. V trimming: 10 bases; J trimming: 3 bases; junction bases outside the gene matches: 19. CDR3 sequence (DNA): TGTGCCACATCGGGACTATTCCCGAGCCATCTTACAGATACGCAGTATTTT. It translates to CATSGLFPSHLTDTQYF.

This chain connects TRBV25-1 to TRBJ1-4; D gene uncertain. Germline lookup yields CDR1 MGHDK and CDR2 SYGVNS. The V end lost 1 base, the J end lost 7 bases, and 1 base lay between the germline ends. This CDR3 region has 11 residues. CDR3 region: CASSESEKLFF. The DNA of the CDR3 is TGTGCCAGCAGTGAATCTGAAAAACTGTTTTTT.

This clone was observed once. The chain employs TRBV25-1 and TRBJ2-1; TRBD1 might be the D (6 bases). The CDR3 length is 13 residues. Looked up from germline, CDR1 is MGHDK and CDR2 is SYGVNS. Deletions cut 4 bases from V and 6 bases from J, with 10 bases between. CDR3 nucleotide sequence: TGTGCCAGCAGTGGGACAGTCCTCAATGAGCAGTTCTTC. It specifies CASSGTVLNEQFF.

About this clone: In the same sample, other DNA sequences code for this CDR3. The chain joins TRBV9 to TRBJ2-1; 8 nucleotides line up with TRBD2. This CDR3 comprises 15 residues. The germline V gene has CDR1 SGDLS and CDR2 YYNGEE. V lost 0 bases to trimming and J lost 6 bases; unmatched junction nucleotides: 5. The CDR3: CASSVGLAGRNEQFF. The CDR3 DNA sequence: TGTGCCAGCAGCGTAGGCCTAGCGGGCCGCAATGAGCAGTTCTTC.

The rearrangement links TRBV4-1 to TRBJ2-3; tentatively, D is TRBD2 (6 bases). The CDR3 covers 17 residues. The V gene lost 0 bases and the J gene lost 1 base, with 14 bases spanning the gap. Germline V gene data show CDR1 as MGHRA and CDR2 as YSYEKL. The CDR3 nucleotides are TGCGCCAGCAGCCAAGATCTTGGGGGGTTCGGCACAGATACGCAGTATTTT. Its protein is CASSQDLGGFGTDTQYF.